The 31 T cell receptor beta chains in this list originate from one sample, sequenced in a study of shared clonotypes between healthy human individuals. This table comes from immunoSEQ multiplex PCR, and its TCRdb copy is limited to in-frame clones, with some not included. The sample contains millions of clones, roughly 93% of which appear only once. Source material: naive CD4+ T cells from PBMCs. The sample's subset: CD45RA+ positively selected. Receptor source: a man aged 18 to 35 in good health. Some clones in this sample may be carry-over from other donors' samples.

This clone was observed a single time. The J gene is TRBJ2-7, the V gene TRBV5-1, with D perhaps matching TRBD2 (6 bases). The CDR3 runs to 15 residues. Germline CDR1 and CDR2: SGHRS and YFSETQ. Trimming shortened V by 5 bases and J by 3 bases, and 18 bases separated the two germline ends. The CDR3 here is CASSPSGDWNYEQYF. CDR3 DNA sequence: TGCGCCAGCAGTCCCTCCGGGGACTGGAACTACGAGCAGTACTTC.

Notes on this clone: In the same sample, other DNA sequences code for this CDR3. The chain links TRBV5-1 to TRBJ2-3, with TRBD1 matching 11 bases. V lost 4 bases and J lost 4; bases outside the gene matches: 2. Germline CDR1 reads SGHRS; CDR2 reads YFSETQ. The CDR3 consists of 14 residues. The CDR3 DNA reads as TGCGCCAGCAGCCCGGGACAGGGGGCAGATACGCAGTATTTT. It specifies CASSPGQGADTQYF.

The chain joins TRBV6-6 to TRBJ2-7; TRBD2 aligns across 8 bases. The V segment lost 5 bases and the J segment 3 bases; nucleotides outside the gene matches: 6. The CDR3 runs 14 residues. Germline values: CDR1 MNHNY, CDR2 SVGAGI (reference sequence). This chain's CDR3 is CASSLKREIYEQYF. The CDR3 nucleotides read TGTGCCAGCAGTCTCAAGCGGGAGATCTACGAGCAGTACTTC.

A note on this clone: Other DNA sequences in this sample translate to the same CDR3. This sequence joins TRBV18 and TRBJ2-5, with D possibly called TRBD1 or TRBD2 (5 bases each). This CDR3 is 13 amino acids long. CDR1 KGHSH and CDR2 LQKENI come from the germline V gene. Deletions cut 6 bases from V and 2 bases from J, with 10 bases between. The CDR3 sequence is CASSRDQQETQYF. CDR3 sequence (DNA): TGTGCCAGCTCCCGGGACCAGCAAGAGACCCAGTACTTC.

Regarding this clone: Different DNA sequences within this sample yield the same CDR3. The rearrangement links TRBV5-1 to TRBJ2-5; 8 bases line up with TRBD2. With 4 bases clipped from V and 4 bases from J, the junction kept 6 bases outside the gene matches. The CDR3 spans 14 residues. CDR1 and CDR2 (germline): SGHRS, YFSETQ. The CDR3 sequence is CASSPGTRGETQYF. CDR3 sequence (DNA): TGCGCCAGCAGCCCCGGGACTAGGGGAGAGACCCAGTACTTC.

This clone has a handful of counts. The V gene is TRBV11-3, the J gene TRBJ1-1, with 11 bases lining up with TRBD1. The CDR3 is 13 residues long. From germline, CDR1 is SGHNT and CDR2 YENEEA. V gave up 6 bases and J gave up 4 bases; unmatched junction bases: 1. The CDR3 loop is CASRGTGGTEAFF. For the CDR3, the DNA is TGTGCCAGCAGAGGGACAGGGGGCACTGAAGCTTTCTTT.

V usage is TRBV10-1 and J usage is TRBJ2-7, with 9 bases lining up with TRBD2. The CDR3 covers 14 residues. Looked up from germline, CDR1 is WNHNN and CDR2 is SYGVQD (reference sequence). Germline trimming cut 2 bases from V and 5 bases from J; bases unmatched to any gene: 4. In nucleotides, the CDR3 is TGCGCCAGCAGTGAGGGTAGCGGGAGAGACGAGCAGTACTTC. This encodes CASSEGSGRDEQYF.

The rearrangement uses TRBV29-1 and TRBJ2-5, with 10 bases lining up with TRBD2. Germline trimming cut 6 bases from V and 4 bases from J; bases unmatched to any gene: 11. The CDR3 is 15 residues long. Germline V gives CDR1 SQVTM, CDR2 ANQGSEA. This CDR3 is CSVQAGGIIGETQYF. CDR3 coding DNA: TGCAGCGTCCAAGCGGGAGGGATAATCGGAGAGACCCAGTACTTC. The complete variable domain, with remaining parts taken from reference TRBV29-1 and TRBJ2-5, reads SAVISQKPSRDICQRGTSLTIQCQVDSQVTMMFWYRQQPGQSLTLIATANQGSEATYESGFVIDKFPISRPNLTFSTLTVSNMSPEDSSIYLCSVQAGGIIGETQYFGPGTRLLVL.

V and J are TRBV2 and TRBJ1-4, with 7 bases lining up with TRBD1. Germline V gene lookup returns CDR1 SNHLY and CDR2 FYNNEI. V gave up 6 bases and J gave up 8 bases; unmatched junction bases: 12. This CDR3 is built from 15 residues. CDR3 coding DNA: TGTGCCAGCAGCCCGGGACAGCCGGGTTGGGAAAAACTGTTTTTT. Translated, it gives CASSPGQPGWEKLFF.

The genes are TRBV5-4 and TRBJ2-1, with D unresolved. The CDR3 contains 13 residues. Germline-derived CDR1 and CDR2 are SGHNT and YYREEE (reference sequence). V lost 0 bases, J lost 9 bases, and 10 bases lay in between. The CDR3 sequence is CASSLVPSGEQFF. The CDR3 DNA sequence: TGTGCCAGCAGCTTGGTGCCATCCGGTGAGCAGTTCTTC.

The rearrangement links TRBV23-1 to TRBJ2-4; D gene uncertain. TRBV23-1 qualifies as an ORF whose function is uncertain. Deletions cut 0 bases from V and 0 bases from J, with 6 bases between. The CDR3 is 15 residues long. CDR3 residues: CASSQSTVAKNIQYF. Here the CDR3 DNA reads TGCGCCAGCAGTCAATCAACAGTAGCCAAAAACATTCAGTACTTC.

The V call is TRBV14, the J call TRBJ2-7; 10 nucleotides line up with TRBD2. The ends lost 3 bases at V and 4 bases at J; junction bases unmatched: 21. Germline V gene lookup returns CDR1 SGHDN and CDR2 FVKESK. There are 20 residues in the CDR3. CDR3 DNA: TGTGCCAGCAGCCATGAAGGACTAGCGGAGCCTAGACCTCCACCATACGAGCAGTACTTC. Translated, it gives CASSHEGLAEPRPPPYEQYF.

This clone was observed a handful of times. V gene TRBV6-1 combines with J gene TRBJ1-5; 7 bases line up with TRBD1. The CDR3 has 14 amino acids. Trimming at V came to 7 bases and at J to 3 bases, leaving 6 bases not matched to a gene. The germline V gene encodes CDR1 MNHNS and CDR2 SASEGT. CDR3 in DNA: TGTGCCAGCACTAACACAGGGGCCAATCAGCCCCAGCATTTT. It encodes CASTNTGANQPQHF.

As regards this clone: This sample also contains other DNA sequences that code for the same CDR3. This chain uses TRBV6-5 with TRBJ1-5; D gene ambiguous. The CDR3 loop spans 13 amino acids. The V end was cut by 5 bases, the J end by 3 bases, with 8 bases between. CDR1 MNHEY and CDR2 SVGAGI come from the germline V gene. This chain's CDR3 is CASSRTANQPQHF. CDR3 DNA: TGTGCCAGCAGTCGGACTGCCAATCAGCCCCAGCATTTT.

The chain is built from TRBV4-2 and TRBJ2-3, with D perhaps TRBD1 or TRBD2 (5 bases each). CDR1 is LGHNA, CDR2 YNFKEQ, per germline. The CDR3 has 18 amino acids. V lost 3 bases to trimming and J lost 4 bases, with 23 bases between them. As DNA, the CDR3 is TGTGCCAGCAGCCAGGGCCCCCACCGGGACGGGGTCCCAGATACGCAGTATTTT. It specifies CASSQGPHRDGVPDTQYF.

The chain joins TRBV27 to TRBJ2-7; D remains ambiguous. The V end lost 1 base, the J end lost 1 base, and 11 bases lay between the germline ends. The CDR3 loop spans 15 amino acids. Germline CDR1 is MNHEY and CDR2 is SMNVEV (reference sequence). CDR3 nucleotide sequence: TGTGCCAGCAGTTTATATTTCGGCAGATCCTACGAGCAGTACTTC. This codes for CASSLYFGRSYEQYF.

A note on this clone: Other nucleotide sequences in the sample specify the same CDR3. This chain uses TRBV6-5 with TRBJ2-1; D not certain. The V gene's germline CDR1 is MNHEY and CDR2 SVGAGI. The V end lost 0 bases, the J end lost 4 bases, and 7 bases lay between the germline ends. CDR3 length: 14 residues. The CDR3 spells CASSYSGNYNEQFF. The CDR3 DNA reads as TGTGCCAGCAGTTACTCTGGGAATTACAATGAGCAGTTCTTC.

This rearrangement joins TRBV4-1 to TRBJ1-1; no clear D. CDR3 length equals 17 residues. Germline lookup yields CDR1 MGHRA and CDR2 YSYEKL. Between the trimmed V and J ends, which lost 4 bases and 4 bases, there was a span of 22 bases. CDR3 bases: TGCGCCAGCAGCCGGTCCTTAGCGGGAAGCGTGCGCACTGAAGCTTTCTTT. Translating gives CASSRSLAGSVRTEAFF.

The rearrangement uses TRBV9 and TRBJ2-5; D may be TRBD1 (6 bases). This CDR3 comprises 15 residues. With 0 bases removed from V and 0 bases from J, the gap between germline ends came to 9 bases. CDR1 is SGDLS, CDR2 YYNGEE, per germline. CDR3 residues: CASSVGGQYQETQYF. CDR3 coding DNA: TGTGCCAGCAGCGTAGGTGGACAGTACCAAGAGACCCAGTACTTC.

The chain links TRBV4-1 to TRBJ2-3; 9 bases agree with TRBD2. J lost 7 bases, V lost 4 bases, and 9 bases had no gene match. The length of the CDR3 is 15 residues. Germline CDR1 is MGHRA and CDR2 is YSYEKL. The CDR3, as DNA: TGCGCCAGCAGCCCAAACCCACTAGCGGGTCATACGCAGTATTTT. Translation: CASSPNPLAGHTQYF.

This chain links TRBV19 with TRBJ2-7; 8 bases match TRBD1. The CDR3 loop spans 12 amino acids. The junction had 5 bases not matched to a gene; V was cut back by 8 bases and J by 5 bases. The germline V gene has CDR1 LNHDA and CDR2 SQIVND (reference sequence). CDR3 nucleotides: TGTGCCAGTGAGGACAGGGCCCACGAGCAGTACTTC. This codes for CASEDRAHEQYF.

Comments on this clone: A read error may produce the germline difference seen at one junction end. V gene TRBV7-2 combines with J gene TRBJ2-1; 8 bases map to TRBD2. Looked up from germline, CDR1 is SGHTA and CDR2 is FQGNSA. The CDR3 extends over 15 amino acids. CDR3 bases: TGTGCCAGCAGCACCCCACCCGGGACTAGTAAAGGTGAGGTCTTC. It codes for CASSTPPGTSKGEVF.

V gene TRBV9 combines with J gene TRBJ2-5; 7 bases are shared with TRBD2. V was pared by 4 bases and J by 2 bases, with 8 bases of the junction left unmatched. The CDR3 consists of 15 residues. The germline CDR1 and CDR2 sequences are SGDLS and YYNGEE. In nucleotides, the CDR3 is TGTGCCAGCAGCCCCCGACTAGCAGTTCAAGAGACCCAGTACTTC. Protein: CASSPRLAVQETQYF.

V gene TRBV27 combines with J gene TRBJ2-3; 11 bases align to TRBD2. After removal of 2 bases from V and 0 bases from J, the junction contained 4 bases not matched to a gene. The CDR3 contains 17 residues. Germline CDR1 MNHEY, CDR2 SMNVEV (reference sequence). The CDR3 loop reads CASSLGASGRSTDTQYF. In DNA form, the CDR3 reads TGTGCCAGCAGTTTAGGTGCTAGCGGGAGGAGCACAGATACGCAGTATTTT.

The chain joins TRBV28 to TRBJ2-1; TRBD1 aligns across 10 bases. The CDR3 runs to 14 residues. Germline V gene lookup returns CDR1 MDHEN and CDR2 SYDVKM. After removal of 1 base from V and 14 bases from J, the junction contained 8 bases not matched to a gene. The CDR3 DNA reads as TGTGCCAGCAGTTTATTACTGATTGGGACAGGGGAGTTCTTC. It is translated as CASSLLLIGTGEFF. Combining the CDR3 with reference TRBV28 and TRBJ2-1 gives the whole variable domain DVKVTQSSRYLVKRTGEKVFLECVQDMDHENMFWYRQDPGLGLRLIYFSYDVKMKEKGDIPEGYSVSREKKERFSLILESASTNQTSMYLCASSLLLIGTGEFFGPGTRLTVL.

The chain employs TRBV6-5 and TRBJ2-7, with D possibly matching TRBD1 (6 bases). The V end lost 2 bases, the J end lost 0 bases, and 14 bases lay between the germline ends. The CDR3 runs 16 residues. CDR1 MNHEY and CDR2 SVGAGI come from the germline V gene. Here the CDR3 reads CASSYRRTASSYEQYF. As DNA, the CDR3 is TGTGCCAGCAGTTACCGGCGGACAGCGAGCTCCTACGAGCAGTACTTC.

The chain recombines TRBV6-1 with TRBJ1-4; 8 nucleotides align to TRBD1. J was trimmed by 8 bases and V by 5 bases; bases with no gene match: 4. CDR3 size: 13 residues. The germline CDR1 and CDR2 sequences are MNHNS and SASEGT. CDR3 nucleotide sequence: TGTGCCAGCAGTTCAGGGGGCGCGGAAAAACTGTTTTTT. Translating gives CASSSGGAEKLFF.

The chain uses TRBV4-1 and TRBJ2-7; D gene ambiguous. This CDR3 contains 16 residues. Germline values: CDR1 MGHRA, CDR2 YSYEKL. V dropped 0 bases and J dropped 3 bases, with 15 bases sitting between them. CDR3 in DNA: TGCGCCAGCAGCCAAGAAGGGAACACCCGATACTACGAGCAGTACTTC. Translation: CASSQEGNTRYYEQYF.

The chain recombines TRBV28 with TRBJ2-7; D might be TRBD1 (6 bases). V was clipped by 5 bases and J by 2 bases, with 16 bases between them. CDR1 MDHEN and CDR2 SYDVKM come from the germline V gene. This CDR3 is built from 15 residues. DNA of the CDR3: TGTGCCAGCAGTGGTACAGGGACGACTACCTACGAGCAGTACTTC. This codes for CASSGTGTTTYEQYF.

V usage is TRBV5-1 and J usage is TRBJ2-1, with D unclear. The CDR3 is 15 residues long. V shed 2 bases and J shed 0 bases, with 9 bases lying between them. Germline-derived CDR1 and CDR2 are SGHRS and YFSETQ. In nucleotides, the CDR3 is TGCGCCAGCAGCTTCGATCCAAGCTCCTACAATGAGCAGTTCTTC. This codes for CASSFDPSSYNEQFF.

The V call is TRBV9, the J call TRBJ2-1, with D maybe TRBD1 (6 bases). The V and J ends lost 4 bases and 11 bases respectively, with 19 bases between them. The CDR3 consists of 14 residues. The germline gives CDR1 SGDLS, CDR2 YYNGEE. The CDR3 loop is CASSPTRGGWKQFF. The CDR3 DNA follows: TGTGCCAGCAGCCCGACCAGGGGTGGCTGGAAGCAGTTCTTC. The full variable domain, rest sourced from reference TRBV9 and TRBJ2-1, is DSGVTQTPKHLITATGQRVTLRCSPRSGDLSVYWYQQSLDQGLQFLIQYYNGEERAKGNILERFSAQQFPDLHSELNLSSLELGDSALYFCASSPTRGGWKQFFGPGTRLTVL.